These T cell receptor beta chains were read from a single sample in a study of technical replicates of blood from a handful of donors. The assay was immunoSEQ multiplex PCR, and TCRdb's table has in-frame clones only and misses some. The data hold 76,000 or so clones, with roughly 90% observed a single time. The sample was T cells isolated from PBMCs. These receptor sequences come from a human donor in good health. Both conserved end residues are part of each CDR3. D genes are given only for firm matches. Part of the rows lack a size; the others show once, few, many or a class for expanded clones.

V gene: TRBV4-1
J gene: TRBJ2-3
D gene: TRBD2
clone size: NA
CDR3 DNA: TGCGCCAGCAGCCAAGTTGGGCGGGAGCGCACAGATACGCAGTATTTT
CDR3 protein: CASSQVGRERTDTQYF

V gene: TRBV2
J gene: TRBJ2-1
D gene: NA
clone size: NA
CDR3 DNA: TGTGCCAGCAGTGTAAGCGGGCAATACAATGAGCAGTTCTTC
CDR3 protein: CASSVSGQYNEQFF

V gene: TRBV7-9
J gene: TRBJ1-5
D gene: NA
clone size: NA
CDR3 DNA: TGTGCTGGAAGCCGGGGGGATGGCAATCAGCCCCAGCATTTT
CDR3 protein: CAGSRGDGNQPQHF

V gene: TRBV5-1
J gene: TRBJ1-1
D gene: NA
clone size: NA
CDR3 DNA: TGCGCCAGCATCCTTGATATTCGGGGGGCGAACACTGAAGCTTTCTTT
CDR3 protein: CASILDIRGANTEAFF

V gene: TRBV6-5
J gene: TRBJ2-3
D gene: TRBD2
clone size: NA
CDR3 DNA: TGTGCCAGCAGGACCGGGACTAGCGGGGGGGATTATTTT
CDR3 protein: CASRTGTSGGDYF

V gene: TRBV4-1
J gene: TRBJ1-2
D gene: NA
clone size: NA
CDR3 DNA: TGCGCCAGCAGCCAAGTTCTAAGGAAAGGAGCTAACTATGGCTACACCTTC
CDR3 protein: CASSQVLRKGANYGYTF

V gene: TRBV19
J gene: TRBJ2-1
D gene: NA
clone size: once
CDR3 DNA: TGTGCCAGTAGTATGGTTAGAGACAGTACCCTTAAGCAGTTCTTC
CDR3 protein: CASSMVRDSTLKQFF

V gene: TRBV10-1
J gene: TRBJ2-7
D gene: TRBD1
clone size: NA
CDR3 DNA: TGCGCCAGCAGTGAGGGGCAGGGGGCTAGGGAGCAGTACTTC
CDR3 protein: CASSEGQGAREQYF

V gene: TRBV19
J gene: TRBJ1-3
D gene: NA
clone size: NA
CDR3 DNA: TGTGCCAGTGGCGAGGGGGTAGGTGGAAACACCATATATTTT
CDR3 protein: CASGEGVGGNTIYF

V gene: TRBV7-6
J gene: TRBJ2-7
D gene: TRBD2
clone size: NA
CDR3 DNA: TGTGCCAGCAGCGCGTCTAGCGGGAGGTCCCGAGGGCACTACGAGCAGTACTTC
CDR3 protein: CASSASSGRSRGHYEQYF

V gene: TRBV6-1
J gene: TRBJ2-7
D gene: TRBD1
clone size: NA
CDR3 DNA: TGTGCCAGCAGTGAAGCGCTGTACCCCGTCAGACAGGGCCTCATCTCCTACGAGCAGTACTTC
CDR3 protein: CASSEALYPVRQGLISYEQYF

V gene: TRBV10-1
J gene: TRBJ2-3
D gene: NA
clone size: NA
CDR3 DNA: TGCGCCAGCAGTGAAGGGGCAGGGGAAACAGATACGCAGTATTTT
CDR3 protein: CASSEGAGETDTQYF

V gene: TRBV7-6
J gene: TRBJ2-5
D gene: TRBD2
clone size: NA
CDR3 DNA: TGTGCCAGCAGCTTAGGGAGACTAGCGGGGCCCCAAGAGACCCAGTACTTC
CDR3 protein: CASSLGRLAGPQETQYF

V gene: TRBV7-9
J gene: TRBJ2-2
D gene: TRBD2
clone size: NA
CDR3 DNA: TGTGCCAGCAGTTCCGACGGGGGGACCGGGGAGCTGTTTTTT
CDR3 protein: CASSSDGGTGELFF

V gene: TRBV2
J gene: TRBJ2-1
D gene: NA
clone size: NA
CDR3 DNA: TGTGCCAGCACCCCCGACTGGCACGTTGAGCAGTTCTTC
CDR3 protein: CASTPDWHVEQFF

V gene: TRBV28
J gene: TRBJ1-1
D gene: TRBD1
clone size: NA
CDR3 DNA: TGTGCCAGCAGTTTATACCCAATGACAGGGGGAGAGACTGAAGCTTTCTTT
CDR3 protein: CASSLYPMTGGETEAFF

V gene: TRBV5-5
J gene: TRBJ1-1
D gene: NA
clone size: few
CDR3 DNA: TGTGCCAGCAGGCGGGGGAACACTGAAGCTTTCTTT
CDR3 protein: CASRRGNTEAFF

V gene: TRBV4-1
J gene: TRBJ2-1
D gene: TRBD2
clone size: NA
CDR3 DNA: TGCGCCAGCAGCCCGCGGGGCGGGAGCTACAATGAGCAGTTCTTC
CDR3 protein: CASSPRGGSYNEQFF

V gene: TRBV18
J gene: TRBJ2-2
D gene: NA
clone size: NA
CDR3 DNA: TGTGCCAGCTCACAGGGGAGGAGCACCGGGGAGCTGTTTTTT
CDR3 protein: CASSQGRSTGELFF

V gene: TRBV27
J gene: TRBJ2-5
D gene: NA
clone size: NA
CDR3 DNA: TGTGCCAGCAGTCTCGGACTACCGATAGAGACCCAGTACTTC
CDR3 protein: CASSLGLPIETQYF

V gene: TRBV6-5
J gene: TRBJ1-1
D gene: NA
clone size: NA
CDR3 DNA: TGTGCCAGCAGGATACAGGGTCTGACTGAAGCTTTCTTT
CDR3 protein: CASRIQGLTEAFF

V gene: TRBV20-1
J gene: TRBJ2-1
D gene: NA
clone size: NA
CDR3 DNA: TGCAGTGCGTCACAGGGAAATGAGCAGTTCTTC
CDR3 protein: CSASQGNEQFF

V gene: TRBV4-1
J gene: TRBJ1-2
D gene: TRBD1
clone size: NA
CDR3 DNA: TGCGCCAGCGCCTCTTTTTCGACAGGGGTCGCTGGCTACACCTTC
CDR3 protein: CASASFSTGVAGYTF

V gene: TRBV11-1
J gene: TRBJ2-5
D gene: NA
clone size: NA
CDR3 DNA: TGTGCCAGCAGCTCAATTACGTGGGGGCAGAGCCAAGAGACCCAGTACTTC
CDR3 protein: CASSSITWGQSQETQYF

V gene: TRBV11-3
J gene: TRBJ1-4
D gene: NA
clone size: NA
CDR3 DNA: TGTGCCAGCAGCTTAAGGAGAGCCACTAATGAAAAACTGTTTTTT
CDR3 protein: CASSLRRATNEKLFF

V gene: TRBV27
J gene: TRBJ2-5
D gene: TRBD1
clone size: NA
CDR3 DNA: TGTGCCAGCAGTCTGGGGACAGGACAATCCCAAGAGACCCAGTACTTC
CDR3 protein: CASSLGTGQSQETQYF

V gene: TRBV18
J gene: TRBJ2-4
D gene: NA
clone size: NA
CDR3 DNA: TGTGCCAGCTCACCACGGGGGGGCGACAAAAACATTCAGTACTTC
CDR3 protein: CASSPRGGDKNIQYF

V gene: TRBV19
J gene: TRBJ2-3
D gene: TRBD2
clone size: NA
CDR3 DNA: TGTGCCACCGCCCGGACTAGCGGGGGCGCAGATACGCAGTATTTT
CDR3 protein: CATARTSGGADTQYF

V gene: TRBV29-1
J gene: TRBJ1-1
D gene: TRBD1
clone size: NA
CDR3 DNA: TGCAGCGTCGGACAGGGGATAACCTGGGAGTACACTGAAGCTTTCTTT
CDR3 protein: CSVGQGITWEYTEAFF

V gene: TRBV5-1
J gene: TRBJ2-5
D gene: TRBD1
clone size: NA
CDR3 DNA: TGCGCCAGCAGCAAAACGACAGGGCTCGGGGAGACCCAGTACTTC
CDR3 protein: CASSKTTGLGETQYF

V gene: TRBV12-5
J gene: TRBJ2-7
D gene: TRBD1
clone size: NA
CDR3 DNA: TGTGCTAGTGGTTTGGTACTAGACGGGACAGGGCTCCACGAGCAGTACTTC
CDR3 protein: CASGLVLDGTGLHEQYF

V gene: TRBV4-1
J gene: TRBJ1-1
D gene: NA
clone size: NA
CDR3 DNA: TGCGCCAGCAGCCAAGGTTTTGCCAGGAAGAACACTGAAGCTTTCTTT
CDR3 protein: CASSQGFARKNTEAFF

V gene: TRBV6-1
J gene: TRBJ1-5
D gene: NA
clone size: NA
CDR3 DNA: TGTGCCAGCAGTGCTGATCAGCCCCAGCATTTT
CDR3 protein: CASSADQPQHF

V gene: TRBV27
J gene: TRBJ2-1
D gene: NA
clone size: once
CDR3 DNA: TGTGCCAGCAGTCTTAACTCCTACAATGAGCAGTTCTTC
CDR3 protein: CASSLNSYNEQFF

V gene: TRBV11-1
J gene: TRBJ1-1
D gene: NA
clone size: NA
CDR3 DNA: TGTGCCAGCAGCTTATTGAGAGCAGGGATAATGAACACTGAAGCTTTCTTT
CDR3 protein: CASSLLRAGIMNTEAFF

V gene: TRBV6-1
J gene: TRBJ2-3
D gene: TRBD1
clone size: NA
CDR3 DNA: TGTGCCAGCAGCGGGGGACAGGGGGGCGAAGATACGCAGTATTTT
CDR3 protein: CASSGGQGGEDTQYF

V gene: TRBV11-2
J gene: TRBJ1-4
D gene: NA
clone size: NA
CDR3 DNA: TGTGCCAGCAGCTTTCCCCGTAACCGGAATGAAAAACTGTTTTTT
CDR3 protein: CASSFPRNRNEKLFF

V gene: TRBV30
J gene: TRBJ1-1
D gene: TRBD1
clone size: NA
CDR3 DNA: TGTGCCTGGAGGGGTAAGGGGACAGGGGGAACTGAAGCTTTCTTT
CDR3 protein: CAWRGKGTGGTEAFF

V gene: TRBV27
J gene: TRBJ1-4
D gene: TRBD1
clone size: NA
CDR3 DNA: TGTGCCAGCAGTCCCGGGACAGGGGGCGTTAATGAAAAACTGTTTTTT
CDR3 protein: CASSPGTGGVNEKLFF

V gene: TRBV10-1
J gene: TRBJ2-2
D gene: NA
clone size: NA
CDR3 DNA: TGCGCCAGCAGTGACCGCAGAAACACCGGGGAGCTGTTTTTT
CDR3 protein: CASSDRRNTGELFF

V gene: TRBV19
J gene: TRBJ1-5
D gene: NA
clone size: NA
CDR3 DNA: TGTGCCAGTACAACGGGGGGGTATAGCAATCAGCCCCAGCATTTT
CDR3 protein: CASTTGGYSNQPQHF

V gene: TRBV28
J gene: TRBJ2-7
D gene: NA
clone size: NA
CDR3 DNA: TGTGCCAGCAGTTTAATGTCGGCAGGGGCGTCCCACGAGCAGTACTTC
CDR3 protein: CASSLMSAGASHEQYF